This is a list of T cell receptor beta chains from one sample in a study of blood T cell repertoires in COVID-19. Repertoires were generated with immunoSEQ multiplex PCR, while TCRdb's copy carries only in-frame clones and drops some. The sample lists roughly 200,000 clones; under 85% were seen once. Sequenced sample: peripheral blood. Receptors originate from a woman in her 30s with COVID-19, enrolled during active disease. CDR3s include the opening cysteine and the closing phenylalanine or tryptophan. A D gene is named only where the DNA matches it firmly. The size of a clone is reported for some rows only, either as once, few or many, or as a class for expanded clones.

v_call: TRBV19; d_call: TRBD2; j_call: TRBJ2-1; clone_size: few; cdr3_nt: TGTGCCAGTAGTGGTGTAGCGGGAGTTGGAAATAATGAGCAGTTCTTC; cdr3_aa: CASSGVAGVGNNEQFF
v_call: TRBV27; d_call: TRBD1; j_call: TRBJ1-5; clone_size: .; cdr3_nt: TGTGCCAGCGGCCCAGACAGGGATCAGCCCCAGCATTTT; cdr3_aa: CASGPDRDQPQHF
v_call: TRBV7-2; d_call: TRBD1; j_call: TRBJ1-3; clone_size: .; cdr3_nt: TGTGCCAGCAGCTCCGAACAGGGGCGCTTGGGCAACACCATATATTTT; cdr3_aa: CASSSEQGRLGNTIYF
v_call: TRBV25-1; d_call: .; j_call: TRBJ1-4; clone_size: once; cdr3_nt: TGTGCCAGCAGTGAAACGGCAGGGAATGAAAAACTGTTTTTT; cdr3_aa: CASSETAGNEKLFF
v_call: TRBV27; d_call: TRBD1; j_call: TRBJ1-1; clone_size: .; cdr3_nt: TGTGCCAGCAGTCCCGCCAGGGGGGCTGAAGCTTTCTTT; cdr3_aa: CASSPARGAEAFF
v_call: TRBV7-3; d_call: TRBD1; j_call: TRBJ2-5; clone_size: .; cdr3_nt: TGTGCCAGCAGCCCCGGGACAGGAGACTGGGAGACCCAGTACTTC; cdr3_aa: CASSPGTGDWETQYF
v_call: TRBV10-3; d_call: .; j_call: TRBJ1-1; clone_size: .; cdr3_nt: TGTGCCATCAGTGAGTCGCGGAACACTGAAGCTTTCTTT; cdr3_aa: CAISESRNTEAFF
v_call: TRBV7-2; d_call: .; j_call: TRBJ1-3; clone_size: few; cdr3_nt: TGTGCCAGCAGCTTAAGCTCCTCTGGAAACACCATATATTTT; cdr3_aa: CASSLSSSGNTIYF
v_call: TRBV2; d_call: .; j_call: TRBJ2-4; clone_size: once; cdr3_nt: TGTGCCAGCAGGACAGGTCTTAACATTCAGTACTTC; cdr3_aa: CASRTGLNIQYF
v_call: TRBV15; d_call: TRBD2; j_call: TRBJ2-7; clone_size: .; cdr3_nt: TGTGCCACCAGCAGAGATCGGGGAGGGGACGAGCAGTACTTC; cdr3_aa: CATSRDRGGDEQYF
v_call: TRBV4-3; d_call: TRBD2; j_call: TRBJ2-3; clone_size: .; cdr3_nt: TGCGCCAGCAGCCTCTACCTAGCGGCTAGCACAGATACGCAGTATTTT; cdr3_aa: CASSLYLAASTDTQYF
v_call: TRBV5-4; d_call: .; j_call: TRBJ2-1; clone_size: few; cdr3_nt: TGTGCCAGCAGCCCCGTGAGGGTAAGTGAGGATGAGCAGTTCTTC; cdr3_aa: CASSPVRVSEDEQFF
v_call: TRBV11-2; d_call: TRBD2; j_call: TRBJ2-5; clone_size: .; cdr3_nt: TGTGCCAGCAGCTTAGGGTCTAGCGGGAGTAGAGAGACCCAGTACTTC; cdr3_aa: CASSLGSSGSRETQYF
v_call: TRBV9; d_call: TRBD2; j_call: TRBJ2-3; clone_size: few; cdr3_nt: TGTGCCAGCAGCGGCCCCGGGACTAGCGGCTTGGATACGCAGTATTTT; cdr3_aa: CASSGPGTSGLDTQYF
v_call: TRBV18; d_call: .; j_call: TRBJ1-2; clone_size: .; cdr3_nt: TGTGCCAGCTCACCAGAGCGGGGGCAAGGCTACACCTTC; cdr3_aa: CASSPERGQGYTF
v_call: TRBV10-3; d_call: TRBD1; j_call: TRBJ1-3; clone_size: .; cdr3_nt: TGTGCCATCAGTGAAGACAGGGTTCAGTCTGGAAACACCATATATTTT; cdr3_aa: CAISEDRVQSGNTIYF
v_call: TRBV19; d_call: .; j_call: TRBJ1-1; clone_size: once; cdr3_nt: TGTGCCAGTAGTAACAGCTTGAACACTGAAGCTTTCTTT; cdr3_aa: CASSNSLNTEAFF